The 3 T cell receptor beta chains listed next were all sequenced from one sample in a study of T cells in narcolepsy. This table comes from immunoSEQ multiplex PCR, and its TCRdb copy is limited to in-frame clones, with some not included. There are more than 20,000 clones in the sample; approximately 85% occur only once, and around 9.6% lies in the top ten. The sample consisted of memory (CD45RA-) CD4+ T cells from blood. The receptors derive from a human donor in good health.

V usage is TRBV10-3 and J usage is TRBJ2-2; 7 bases are a match to TRBD1. J was trimmed by 6 bases and V by 6 bases; bases with no gene match: 7. CDR3 length equals 14 residues. Germline V CDR1 and CDR2: ENHRY, SYGVKD. The CDR3 here is CAIRFDRDAGELFF. The CDR3 bases are TGTGCCATCAGATTTGACAGGGACGCCGGGGAGCTGTTTTTT.

The chain combines TRBV2 with TRBJ2-5; D may be TRBD1 (6 bases). CDR3 length equals 12 residues. In germline, CDR1 is SNHLY, CDR2 FYNNEI. Trimming shortened V by 2 bases and J by 5 bases, and 6 bases separated the two germline ends. The CDR3 spells CASSETGETQYF. The CDR3 DNA reads as TGTGCCAGCAGTGAAACAGGGGAGACCCAGTACTTC.

This sequence joins TRBV2 and TRBJ2-3; D is unclear. CDR1 is SNHLY, CDR2 FYNNEI, per germline. The length of the CDR3 is 13 residues. The V gene lost 4 bases and the J gene lost 5 bases, with 10 bases spanning the gap. CDR3 nucleotides: TGTGCCAGCAGTGGAAATTATAAAGATACGCAGTATTTT. Protein product: CASSGNYKDTQYF.